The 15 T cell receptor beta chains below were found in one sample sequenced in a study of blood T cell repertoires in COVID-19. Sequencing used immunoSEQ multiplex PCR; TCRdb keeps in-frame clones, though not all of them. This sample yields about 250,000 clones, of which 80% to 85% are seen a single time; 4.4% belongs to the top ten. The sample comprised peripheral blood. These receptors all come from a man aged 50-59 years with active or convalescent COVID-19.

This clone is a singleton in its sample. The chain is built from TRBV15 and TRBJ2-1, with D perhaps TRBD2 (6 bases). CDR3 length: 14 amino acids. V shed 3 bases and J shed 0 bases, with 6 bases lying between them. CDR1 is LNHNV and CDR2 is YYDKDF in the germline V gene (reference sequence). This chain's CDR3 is CATSRTSSYNEQFF. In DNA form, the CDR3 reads TGTGCCACCAGCAGGACTAGCTCCTACAATGAGCAGTTCTTC. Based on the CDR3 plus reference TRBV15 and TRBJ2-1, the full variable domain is DAMVIQNPRYQVTQFGKPVTLSCSQTLNHNVMYWYQQKSSQAPKLLFHYYDKDFNNEADTPDNFQSRRPNTSFCFLDIRSPGLGDTAMYLCATSRTSSYNEQFFGPGTRLTVL.

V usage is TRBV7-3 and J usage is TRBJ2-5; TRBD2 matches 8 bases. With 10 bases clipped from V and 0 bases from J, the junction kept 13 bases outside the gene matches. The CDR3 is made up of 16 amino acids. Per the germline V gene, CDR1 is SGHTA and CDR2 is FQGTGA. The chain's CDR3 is CATPIGERGHQETQYF. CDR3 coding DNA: TGTGCCACCCCAATCGGGGAGCGGGGGCACCAAGAGACCCAGTACTTC.

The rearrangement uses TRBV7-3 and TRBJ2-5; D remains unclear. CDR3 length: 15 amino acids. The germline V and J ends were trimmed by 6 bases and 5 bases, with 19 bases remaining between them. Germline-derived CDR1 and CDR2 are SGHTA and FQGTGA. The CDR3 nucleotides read TGTGCCAGCAGTCTGAACAGACAAAAGTGGGAGACCCAGTACTTC. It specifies CASSLNRQKWETQYF.

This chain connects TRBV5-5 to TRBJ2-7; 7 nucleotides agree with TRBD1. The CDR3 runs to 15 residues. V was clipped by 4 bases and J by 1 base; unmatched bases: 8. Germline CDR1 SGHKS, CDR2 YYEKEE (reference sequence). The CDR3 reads CASSPRGQSSYEQYF. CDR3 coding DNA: TGTGCCAGCAGCCCTAGGGGACAGTCTTCCTACGAGCAGTACTTC.

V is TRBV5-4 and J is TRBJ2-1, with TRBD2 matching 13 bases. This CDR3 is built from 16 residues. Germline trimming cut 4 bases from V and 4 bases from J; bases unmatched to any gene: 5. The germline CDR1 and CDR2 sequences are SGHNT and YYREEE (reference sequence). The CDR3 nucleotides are TGTGCCAGCAGCCAGGGACTAGCGGGGTCATACAATGAGCAGTTCTTC. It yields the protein CASSQGLAGSYNEQFF.

CDR3 coding DNA: TGTGCCAGCAGCTTGGTCCGGGGCACAGATACGCAGTATTTT. Protein: CASSLVRGTDTQYF. This chain connects TRBV5-6 to TRBJ2-3; no reliable D call. V shed 0 bases and J shed 1 base, with 6 bases lying between them. This CDR3 region has 14 residues. Germline values: CDR1 SGHDT, CDR2 YYEEEE.

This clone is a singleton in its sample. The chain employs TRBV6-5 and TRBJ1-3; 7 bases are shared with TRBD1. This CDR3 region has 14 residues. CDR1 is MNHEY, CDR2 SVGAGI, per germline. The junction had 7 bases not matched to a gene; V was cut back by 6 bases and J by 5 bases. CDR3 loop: CASRARGSRNTIYF. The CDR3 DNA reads TGTGCCAGCAGAGCCAGGGGGTCGCGAAACACCATATATTTT.

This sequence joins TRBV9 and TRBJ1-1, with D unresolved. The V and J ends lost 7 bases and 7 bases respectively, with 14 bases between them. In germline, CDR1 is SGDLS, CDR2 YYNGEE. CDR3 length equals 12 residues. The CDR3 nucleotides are TGTGCCAGCGGGGAGCCCCAAGTTGAAGCTTTCTTT. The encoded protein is CASGEPQVEAFF. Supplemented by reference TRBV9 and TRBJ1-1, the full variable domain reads DSGVTQTPKHLITATGQRVTLRCSPRSGDLSVYWYQQSLDQGLQFLIQYYNGEERAKGNILERFSAQQFPDLHSELNLSSLELGDSALYFCASGEPQVEAFFGQGTRLTVV.

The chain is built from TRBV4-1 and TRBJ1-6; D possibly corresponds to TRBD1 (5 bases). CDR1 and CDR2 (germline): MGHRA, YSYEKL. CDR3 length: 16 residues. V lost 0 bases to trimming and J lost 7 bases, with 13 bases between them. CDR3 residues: CASSQDTAGWNSPLHF. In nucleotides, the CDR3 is TGCGCCAGCAGCCAAGATACTGCAGGGTGGAATTCACCCCTCCACTTT.

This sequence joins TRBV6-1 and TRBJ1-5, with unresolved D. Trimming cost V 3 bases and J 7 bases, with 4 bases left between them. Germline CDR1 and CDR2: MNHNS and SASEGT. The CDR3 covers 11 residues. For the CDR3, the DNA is TGTGCCAGCAGTGATGTACAGCCCCAGCATTTT. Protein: CASSDVQPQHF.

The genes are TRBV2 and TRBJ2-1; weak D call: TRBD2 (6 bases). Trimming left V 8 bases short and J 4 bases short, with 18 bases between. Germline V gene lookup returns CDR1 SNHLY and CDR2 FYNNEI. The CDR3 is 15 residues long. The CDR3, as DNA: TGTGCCAGCCAGCCCTCGCGCGGGGCATACAATGAGCAGTTCTTC. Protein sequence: CASQPSRGAYNEQFF.

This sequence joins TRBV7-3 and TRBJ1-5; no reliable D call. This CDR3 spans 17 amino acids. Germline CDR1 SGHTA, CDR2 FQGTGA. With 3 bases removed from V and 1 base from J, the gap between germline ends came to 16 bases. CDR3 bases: TGTGCCAGCAGCTTCCCCGACTATGAAGACAGCAATCAGCCCCAGCATTTT. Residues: CASSFPDYEDSNQPQHF. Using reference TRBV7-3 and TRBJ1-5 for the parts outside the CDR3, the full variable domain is GAGVSQTPSNKVTEKGKYVELRCDPISGHTALYWYRQSLGQGPEFLIYFQGTGAADDSGLPNDRFFAVRPEGSVSTLKIQRTERGDSAVYLCASSFPDYEDSNQPQHFGDGTRLSIL.

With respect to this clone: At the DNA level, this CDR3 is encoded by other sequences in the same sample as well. CDR3 nucleotides: TGTGCCACCAGTGACTCGGACAGGGACTATGGCTACACCTTC. Residues: CATSDSDRDYGYTF. This chain uses TRBV24-1 with TRBJ1-2; 8 nucleotides agree with TRBD1. V lost 4 bases and J lost 3; bases outside the gene matches: 3. Germline loops: CDR1 KGHDR, CDR2 SFDVKD. CDR3 size: 14 residues.

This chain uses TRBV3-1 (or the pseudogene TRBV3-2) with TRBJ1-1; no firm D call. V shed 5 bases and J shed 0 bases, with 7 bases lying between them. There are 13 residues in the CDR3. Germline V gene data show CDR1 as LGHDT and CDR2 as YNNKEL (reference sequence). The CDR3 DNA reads TGTGCCAGCAGCGTTTTAGTGAACACTGAAGCTTTCTTT. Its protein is CASSVLVNTEAFF.

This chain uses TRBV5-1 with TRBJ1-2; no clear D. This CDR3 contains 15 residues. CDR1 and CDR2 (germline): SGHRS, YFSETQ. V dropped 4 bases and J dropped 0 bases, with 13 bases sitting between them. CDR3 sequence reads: CASSPSQISNYGYTF. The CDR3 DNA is TGCGCCAGCAGCCCATCCCAGATCTCTAACTATGGCTACACCTTC.